This entry lists 2 T cell receptor beta chains sequenced from one sample in a study of vaccination effects on CD4 cells after COVID-19. These receptors are not linked to any known antigen. The repertoire was sequenced with immunoSEQ multiplex PCR; TCRdb's copy has only in-frame clones and lacks some. The profile shows 50,000 to 65,000 clones, 80% to 85% of them singletons. Antigen-specific CD4+ T cells were expanded (with viral peptide pools) by the ViraFEST assay ahead of sequencing. Culturing for around ten days preceded CD4+ T cell isolation. This sample comprised CD4+ T cells from PBMCs cultured with HCoV-229E spike peptides, obtained before COVID-19 vaccination. The receptors derive from a human donor who received a COVID-19 vaccine.

This clone showed up just a few times. This chain links TRBV29-1 with TRBJ1-2; TRBD1 is a possible D gene (5 bases). Germline assignment: CDR1 SQVTM and CDR2 ANQGSEA. The germline V and J ends were trimmed by 1 base and 1 base, with 10 bases remaining between them. There are 14 residues in the CDR3. The CDR3 nucleotides are TGCAGCGTTGAAGGACAGTTTCTTAACTATGGCTACACCTTC. This translates into CSVEGQFLNYGYTF. Full variable domain (remainder filled in from reference TRBV29-1 and TRBJ1-2): SAVISQKPSRDICQRGTSLTIQCQVDSQVTMMFWYRQQPGQSLTLIATANQGSEATYESGFVIDKFPISRPNLTFSTLTVSNMSPEDSSIYLCSVEGQFLNYGYTFGSGTRLTVV.

V usage is TRBV9 and J usage is TRBJ1-1, with 7 bases identical to TRBD1. Per germline, CDR1 SGDLS and CDR2 YYNGEE. Trimming took 4 bases from V and 1 from J; bases not matched to a gene: 7. CDR3 length: 15 residues. CDR3 in DNA: TGTGCCAGCAGCACCCGGGACAGACAGAACACTGAAGCTTTCTTT. Translated: CASSTRDRQNTEAFF.